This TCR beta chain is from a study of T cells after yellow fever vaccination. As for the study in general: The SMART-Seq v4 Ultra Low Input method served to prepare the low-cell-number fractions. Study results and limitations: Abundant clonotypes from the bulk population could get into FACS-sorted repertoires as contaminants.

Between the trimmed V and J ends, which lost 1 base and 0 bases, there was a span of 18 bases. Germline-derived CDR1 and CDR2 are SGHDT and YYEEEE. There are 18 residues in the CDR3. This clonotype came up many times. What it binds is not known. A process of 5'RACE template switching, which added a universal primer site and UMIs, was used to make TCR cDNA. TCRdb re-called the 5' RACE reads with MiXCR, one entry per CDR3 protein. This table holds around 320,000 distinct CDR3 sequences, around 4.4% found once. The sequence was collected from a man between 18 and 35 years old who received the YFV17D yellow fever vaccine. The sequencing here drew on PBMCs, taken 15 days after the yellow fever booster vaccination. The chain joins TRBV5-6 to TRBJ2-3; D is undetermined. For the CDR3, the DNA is TGTGCCAGCAGCTTGTCGGCCTCAGCCAGTGCTAGCACAGATACGCAGTATTTT. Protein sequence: CASSLSASASASTDTQYF.